The source of this TCR beta chain is a study of T cell repertoires in cytomegalovirus infection. Across the study: It can be stated that public TCR beta signatures indicated CMV infection as well as a matching HLA type.

Germline V gives CDR1 DFQATT, CDR2 SNEGSKA (reference sequence). V lost 3 bases and J 6 bases, leaving 15 bases between the germline ends. This CDR3 is 13 amino acids long. With regard to this clonotype: Its antigen is as yet unknown.

Study findings and constraints: HLA-C-restricted CMV clonotypes gave the most frequent clonotype in two of eight donors.

TCRdb reprocessed the reads via MiXCR and lists one record per CDR3 protein. The top ten hold roughly a quarter of the sample, which has around 530,000 distinct CDR3 sequences, 16% seen once. Sequencing was carried out using CD8+ T cells from PBMCs. The gene calls are TRBV20-1 and TRBJ2-7, with D hard to call. The source is a human donor in good health (CMV status not recorded). Some clones in this sample may be carry-over from other donors' samples. CDR3 nucleotide sequence: TGCAGTGCTAGTCCCGATCCTTCCCCCGAGCAGTACTTC. Its translation: CSASPDPSPEQYF.